This T cell receptor (beta chain) was documented in a study of TIL therapy for anti-PD-1-resistant metastatic lung cancer. Sequencing used immunoSEQ v3. The table came from immunoSEQ multiplex PCR; TCRdb's copy has only in-frame clones and leaves some out. Altogether fewer than 20,000 clones are present, approximately 69% being singletons, with the ten largest covering more than 35%. The time point denotes: pre-treatment sample, taken before nivolumab and TIL therapy. The CDR3 has 15 amino acids. Germline CDR1 SEHNR, CDR2 FQNEAQ (reference sequence). Trimming removed 5 bases at V and 0 bases at J, with 13 bases between.

Sample: blood, taken at baseline. The TCR sequence derives from a person between 25 and 79 years old with non-small cell lung cancer. The chain combines TRBV7-9 with TRBJ2-5, with a possible D match to TRBD2 (6 bases). CDR3 sequence (DNA): TGTGCCAGCAGCCCGGGACTCCCGTACCAAGAGACCCAGTACTTC. Translated: CASSPGLPYQETQYF. Together with reference TRBV7-9 and TRBJ2-5, the CDR3 gives the full variable domain: DTGVSQNPRHKITKRGQNVTFRCDPISEHNRLYWYRQTLGQGPEFLTYFQNEAQLEKSRLLSDRFSAERPKGSFSTLEIQRTEQGDSAMYLCASSPGLPYQETQYFGPGTRLLVL.